This T cell receptor beta chain is drawn from a study of blood T cell repertoires in COVID-19. Original processing methods: Estimates of nucleated cell counts were drawn from the amplification of reference gene primers. Sequencing was performed with immunoSEQ multiplex PCR; in TCRdb, only in-frame clones are kept and a portion is missing. That table gives V, J and clone size, and the DNA gave D and trimming. The sample holds 100,000 to 150,000 clones; 70% to 90% are singletons and the top ten take more than 3%. The source material was peripheral blood. This TCR derives from a woman aged 50 to 60 with acute or convalescent COVID-19.

The DNA for the CDR3 is TGTGCCAGCACCGACGGACTAGCGGGAACCTACGAGCAGTACTTC. It specifies CASTDGLAGTYEQYF. The chain uses TRBV6-5 and TRBJ2-7; the match to TRBD2 covers 12 bases. The germline V gene has CDR1 MNHEY and CDR2 SVGAGI. The length of the CDR3 is 15 residues. V was pared by 7 bases and J by 2 bases, with 6 bases of the junction left unmatched.